Each of the 10 T cell receptor beta chains below was sequenced from the same sample in a study of T cells in Graves' hyperthyroidism and ophthalmopathy. TCR beta CDR3 regions were amplified from RNA transcripts. RT-PCR in the first round (using the HTBI primer set) targeted the TCR CDR3. TCRdb reprocessed the multiplex PCR reads via MiXCR and lists one record per CDR3 protein. The repertoire includes around 300,000 distinct CDR3 sequences, over 11% of them detected once, and around 23% sits in the top ten. The sequenced material came from blood. The receptors were gathered from a woman under 40 with Graves' hyperthyroidism.

This clonotype was counted between two and nine times. The genes are TRBV5-1 and TRBJ2-7; possible D gene TRBD2, 6 bases. Between the trimmed V and J ends, which lost 2 bases and 7 bases, there was a span of 10 bases. CDR3 length: 12 residues. In germline, CDR1 is SGHRS, CDR2 YFSETQ. The CDR3 DNA sequence: TGCGCCAGCAGCTTCGGAGGGAAGGAGCAGTACTTC. This translates into CASSFGGKEQYF.

This clonotype was seen at least ten times. The chain has TRBV11-2 and TRBJ2-7, with 10 bases matching TRBD2. The germline V gene encodes CDR1 SGHAT and CDR2 FQNNGV. CDR3 length: 15 amino acids. V lost 2 bases to trimming and J lost 5 bases; unmatched junction nucleotides: 6. The CDR3 loop is CASSLPSGRVHEQYF. The CDR3 nucleotides read TGTGCCAGCAGCTTACCTAGCGGGAGAGTCCACGAGCAGTACTTC.

This clonotype was observed a handful of times. The rearrangement uses TRBV5-6 and TRBJ2-2; D is uncertain. Trimming stripped 2 bases from V and 10 bases from J, with 15 bases between. Germline-derived CDR1 and CDR2 are SGHDT and YYEEEE. The CDR3 contains 14 residues. CDR3 DNA sequence: TGTGCCAGCAGCTTTTTGTCCGGGCCTGTGGAGCTGTTTTTT. Translated: CASSFLSGPVELFF.

This clonotype came up a few times. This chain uses TRBV7-2 with TRBJ2-2; no clear D gene. Germline V gene data show CDR1 as SGHTA and CDR2 as FQGNSA. Trimming removed 4 bases at V and 7 bases at J, with 10 bases between. The CDR3 contains 13 residues. The CDR3 DNA sequence: TGTGCCAGCAGCTGGCGTTTCGGCGGGGAGCTGTTTTTT. Residues: CASSWRFGGELFF.

There are many counts of this clonotype. J is TRBJ2-1 and V is TRBV11-2, with D possibly being TRBD2 (6 bases). The CDR3 runs 15 residues. Germline CDR1 is SGHAT and CDR2 is FQNNGV. Trimming shortened V by 0 bases and J by 4 bases, and 10 bases separated the two germline ends. CDR3 in DNA: TGTGCCAGCAGCTTAGACGGGAGAAGTTACAATGAGCAGTTCTTC. Its protein is CASSLDGRSYNEQFF.

This clonotype was counted only a few times. This chain links TRBV7-9 with TRBJ2-3, with D uncertain. V was pared by 4 bases and J by 0 bases, with 14 bases between. The CDR3 runs to 16 residues. Germline values: CDR1 SEHNR, CDR2 FQNEAQ (reference sequence). CDR3 DNA sequence: TGTGCCAGCAGCTCAGTCCGTGGGGTGAGCACAGATACGCAGTATTTT. Its protein is CASSSVRGVSTDTQYF.

This clonotype was seen a handful of times. The rearrangement links TRBV7-9 to TRBJ2-7; 7 nucleotides align to TRBD1. Per germline, CDR1 SEHNR and CDR2 FQNEAQ (reference sequence). The CDR3 length is 14 residues. J lost 3 bases, V lost 5 bases, and 7 bases had no gene match. CDR3 nucleotides: TGTGCCAGCAGCGCAGGGGGAGTTTACTACGAGCAGTACTTC. Its protein is CASSAGGVYYEQYF.

The V gene is TRBV5-4, the J gene TRBJ2-2; tentatively, D is TRBD2 (6 bases). The CDR3 sequence is 17 residues long. Trimming took 5 bases from V and 1 from J, leaving 18 bases between them. Germline CDR1 is SGHNT and CDR2 is YYREEE (reference sequence). This chain's CDR3 is CASSELAGRGNTGELFF. In DNA form, the CDR3 reads TGTGCCAGCAGTGAACTTGCGGGGCGGGGGAACACCGGGGAGCTGTTTTTT.

This clonotype showed up many times. The chain links TRBV2 to TRBJ2-2; D is unresolved. The ends were cut back, 3 bases at V and 5 bases at J, with 13 bases in the middle. This CDR3 comprises 15 residues. Germline values: CDR1 SNHLY, CDR2 FYNNEI. CDR3 nucleotides: TGTGCCAGCAGTGAGGTTAGCCGAGGAACCGGGGAGCTGTTTTTT. Its protein is CASSEVSRGTGELFF.

The chain couples TRBV3-2 to TRBJ2-7. TRBV3-2 has pseudogene status. The CDR3 runs to 13 residues. CDR3 in amino acids: CASSQSQSHEQYF. DNA for the CDR3: TGTGCCAGCAGCCAATCTCAATCCCACGAGCAGTACTTC.